The subject of this entry is one T cell receptor (beta chain). There is no known antigen for this receptor. Per-base qualities were not stored, and no clone one base away is much larger. Preparation of the library involved 5' RACE. The instrument was an Illumina HiSeq 2500. A second PCR of roughly 6 to 11 cycles was run with a J-beta primer mix and a sample-barcoded 5' primer. Each TCR beta cDNA molecule received a unique molecular identifier from a template-switch 5' adaptor carrying 12 random nucleotides. Each sample yielded at least 2.5 million CDR3-containing paired-end reads. First-strand cDNA was synthesized from all RNA with the Mint cDNA synthesis kit, primed by a TRBC-specific oligonucleotide. Following uracil-DNA glycosylase treatment, a first 18-cycle PCR with universal primers M1SS and BC2_uni_R was performed on all cDNA. In the source study's methods: For normalization, 1 million high-quality reads, each with a distinct molecular identifier, were randomly selected from each sample. Reads sharing molecular identifiers were discarded rather than binned into consensus sequences. MiTCR, with a Q25 quality threshold and the strictest error-elimination algorithm, was used for CDR3 identification, clonotype clustering and error correction. A nonparametric unseen species model with Euler transformation was used to estimate a lower bound on total TCR beta diversity. Clones were called with MiXCR by TCRdb after fastp trimmed the public reads at Q25, and only in-frame beta chains were retained. Every entry covers one CDR3 protein and lists the most common genes and DNA from its rows. TCRdb, rather than the study authors, made the V and J calls. The sample has approximately 800,000 distinct CDR3 sequences on record, approximately 24% of them singletons. 3% of the sample lies in the top ten.

CDR1 SGDLS and CDR2 YYNGEE are derived from the germline V gene. Counted from cysteine to phenylalanine, this CDR3 has 13 amino acids. Just the 39-base CDR3 DNA is kept, in frame starting at base 1. The sample belongs to a study of blood T cells in healthy people across ages (dated by TCRdb to between 2015 and 2017). Background on the whole study: In model experiments, roughly one uniquely barcoded TCR beta cDNA molecule per two T cells was captured by template switching. To track age-related changes in TCR beta repertoire diversity, the study relied on deep sequencing normalized with unique cDNA molecular identifiers. The donors were split into four age groups: young (average 16 years), middle-aged (around 37), aged (about 62) and long-lived (under 85). The study analyzed two additional independent replicas of 1 million unique cDNA reads from the same blood draw for two donors, one aged 18 to 30 and one aged 80 or older. Here is what the overall study found, with its caveats: Donor CMV infection status was unknown, potentially confounding age-related changes in expanded clonotypes. Estimates of total diversity from one million sequenced T cells were regarded as lower bounds and underestimates. Compared with the aged group, the long-lived group had more naive CD4+ T cells, fewer expanded clones and increased TCR diversity, a pattern suggesting age selection. Observed TCR beta diversity per million T cells fell roughly linearly with age, and a significant reduction was already apparent by age roughly 40. Because profiling used bulk unsorted PBMCs, naive and antigen-experienced compartments could not be compared conclusively. Observed TCR beta diversity correlated strongly with the percentage of naive T cells measured by flow cytometry.

The donors were a few dozen Caucasian individuals from Russia, aged 6 to 90 years, who were systemically healthy. Ten milliliters of peripheral blood were drawn from each donor into EDTA-treated Vacutainer tubes. Ficoll-Paque density-gradient centrifugation was used to isolate PBMCs, with at least 7 million per sample. Trizol reagent was used to extract total RNA from the PBMCs, yielding at least 6 micrograms per sample. The percentages of naive CD45RAhigh/CD27high T cells were determined by flow cytometry on a PBMC aliquot from every donor. This sample also belongs to another study, concerning T cells of mothers and their children. As described in the second report: The donors were nine systemically healthy Caucasian individuals, made up of three mothers and their six children. cDNA synthesis consumed the entire amount of extracted RNA, loaded at approximately 1.6 ug RNA in each 15 ul reaction. In the second PCR, the M1S primer added sample barcodes and 2-4 random nucleotides. Each mother yielded over 9.5 million TCR beta CDR3 reads and each child 2.5 million to 3 million reads. TCR recombination output is similarly shaped by thymic selection in related and unrelated pairs, with a minor effect exerted by inherited differences. Normalized repertoire overlap was always slightly but never significantly higher in related than unrelated mother-child pairs. No persistent microchimeric T cell clones were found, with a detection sensitivity of around 100 clones per million clonotypes. In the study, deep NGS was used to compare the TCR beta repertoires of mothers and children, and features distinguishing related mother-child pairs from unrelated individuals were sought. Mothers averaged roughly 36 +/- 4 years of age and children averaged roughly 10 +/- 4 years. After adapter ligation with NEBNext reagents, the libraries were sequenced on Illumina HiSeq 2000 with 100+100 nt paired-end reads. Mother and child libraries were prepared a month apart and sequenced in separate runs to prevent cross-contamination. Between about 500,000 and 2,300,000 distinct TCR beta clonotypes were identified per donor. Naive TCR beta clonotypes were estimated from low-frequency clonotypes matched to each donor's FACS-determined naive share, without sorting.

Sequencing used blood. The clonotype originates from a boy younger than 18 in good health. The V and J segments used are TRBV9 and TRBJ2-5; the D assignment is uncertain and may be TRBD1 or TRBD2, with 6 bases supporting each. The DNA end is a closer match to TRBJ2-7, so the J assignment may be wrong. The nucleotide sequence is TGTGCCAGCAGCGTAACCGGGGGCGACGAGCAGTACTTC. This sequence encodes CASSVTGGDEQYF.